Listed below are T cell receptor beta chains from one sample, sequenced in a study of T cell repertoires in cytomegalovirus infection. TCRdb used MiXCR to reprocess the reads, holding one entry per CDR3 protein. The repertoire holds 300,000 to 400,000 distinct CDR3 sequences, with approximately 18% as singletons. Specimen: PBMCs. Receptor source: a human donor in good health (CMV status not recorded). Some clones in this sample may be carry-over from other donors' samples. CDR3s include the opening cysteine and the closing phenylalanine or tryptophan. Each record gives: clone size, V gene, J gene, CDR3 protein. Rows may omit the clone size; those that give it use once, few, many or a size class.

>many|TRBV9|TRBJ2-1
CASSPGGSGYNEQFF
>.|TRBV4-1|TRBJ2-7
CASSQPGTGGSYEQYF
>.|TRBV28|TRBJ2-2
CATLRGIAGELFF
>many|TRBV7-2|TRBJ2-5
CASSPTAGQETQYF
>few|TRBV20-1|TRBJ1-5
CSARDSSKGMDNQPQHF
>.|TRBV28|TRBJ2-7
CASSLAALAQTSYEQYF
>.|TRBV6-6|TRBJ1-5
CASIKTGPQGPQHF
>.|TRBV4-1|TRBJ2-3
CASSWGADTQYF
>few|TRBV19|TRBJ1-1
CASLWIDTRPPTEAFF
>.|TRBV20-1|TRBJ2-1
CSAMVSGSSHNEQFF
>.|TRBV19|TRBJ2-3
CARGTDRRGTDTQYF
>few|TRBV5-1|TRBJ2-5
CASTGSSETQYF
>many|TRBV7-9|TRBJ1-4
CASSLSPLGKMGEKLFF
>.|TRBV27|TRBJ1-4
CASSLSARGEKLFF
>.|TRBV12-5|TRBJ2-5
CASGSTFDGKETQYF
>.|TRBV5-5|TRBJ1-2
CASSIGDIGNYGYTF
>few|TRBV2|TRBJ1-2
CASSDSVGSGYTF
>.|TRBV20-1|TRBJ2-7
CSATSPGRGMGEQYF
>many|TRBV7-2|TRBJ2-3
CASSLERGRVDTQYF
>few|TRBV9|TRBJ2-1
CASSEGSRSYNEQFF
>few|TRBV14|TRBJ2-3
CASSQEGWDRGADTQYF
>few|TRBV19|TRBJ2-1
CASDSLGAEQFF
>.|TRBV20-1|TRBJ2-5
CSARVADPFVETQYF
>.|TRBV14|TRBJ2-3
CASNKGGDTQYF